The 27 T cell receptor beta chains presented below share a single source sample, sequenced in a study of T cell clusters in autoimmune cytopenias. TRB amplification used roughly 250 ng of peripheral blood genomic DNA. TRB was amplified by touch-down multiplex PCR, primer pools A and B combined. TCRdb processed the multiplex PCR reads again and assigns one entry to each CDR3 protein, with no DNA. This table holds approximately 1,500 distinct CDR3 sequences. In addition, the sample was reused for a study of T cell repertoires in aging, cancer and after chemotherapy.

The sample consisted of peripheral blood. The receptors were sampled from a human donor with chronic lymphocytic leukemia.

This clonotype is identified as medium-sized (0.01 to 0.1%) from frequency. The CDR3 loop reads CATGGGRADTQYF. This sequence joins TRBV12-3 or TRBV12-4 and TRBJ2-3; as DNA is missing, the TRBD2 call by TCRdb cannot be tested. This CDR3 has 13 residues.

The genes are TRBV5-1 and TRBJ2-5; without DNA, the TCRdb call of TRBD1 cannot be checked. The CDR3 is made up of 15 amino acids. Germline V gene sequence: CDR1 SGHRS, CDR2 YFSETQ. The CDR3 loop is CASSQELGQQETQYF.

This clonotype is labeled medium-sized (0.01 to 0.1%) based on frequency. The chain has TRBV27 and TRBJ2-2; TCRdb gives TRBD2 as the D gene, but with no DNA this cannot be confirmed. The CDR3 totals 16 residues. Germline lookup yields CDR1 MNHEY and CDR2 SMNVEV (reference sequence). CDR3 sequence: CASSLRGLVDPGELFF.

The CDR3 loop reads CASSQAAGSSYEQYF. The gene calls are TRBV7-9 and TRBJ2-7; as DNA is missing, the TRBD2 call by TCRdb cannot be tested. Looked up from germline, CDR1 is SEHNR and CDR2 is FQNEAQ (reference sequence). This CDR3 contains 15 residues.

V and J are TRBV5-1 and TRBJ1-2. Germline V CDR1 and CDR2: SGHRS, YFSETQ. This CDR3 region has 16 residues. CDR3 loop: CASSPAGDGFGYGYTF.

Judged by frequency, this clonotype is medium-sized. The chain combines TRBV27 with TRBJ2-7; the TCRdb D gene call, TRBD2, has no DNA to confirm it. The germline gives CDR1 MNHEY, CDR2 SMNVEV (reference sequence). This CDR3 comprises 15 residues. CDR3 loop: CASSFGASGIYEQYF.

This clonotype counts as medium-sized (0.01 to 0.1%) by frequency. The chain joins TRBV5-5 to TRBJ1-6; lacking DNA, the TRBD1 call made by TCRdb goes unchecked. The CDR3 extends over 14 amino acids. CDR1 and CDR2 from the germline V gene are SGHKS and YYEKEE (reference sequence). The CDR3 sequence is CASSLSGGNSPLHF. Variable domain in full (rest from reference TRBV5-5 and TRBJ1-6): DAGVTQSPTHLIKTRGQQVTLRCSPISGHKSVSWYQQVLGQGPQFIFQYYEKEERGRGNFPDRFSARQFPNYSSELNVNALLLGDSALYLCASSLSGGNSPLHFGNGTRLTVT.

This chain links TRBV12-3 or TRBV12-4 with TRBJ1-1; there is no DNA to check the TCRdb D call of TRBD1. This CDR3 is 14 amino acids long. This chain's CDR3 is CASSLMGDETEAFF.

The chain carries TRBV20-1 and TRBJ2-5; the D gene TCRdb calls, TRBD1, cannot be checked with no DNA. The germline V gene has CDR1 DFQATT and CDR2 SNEGSKA (reference sequence). The CDR3 is 14 residues long. CDR3 loop: CSARLAPQGETQYF.

This clonotype is identified as medium-sized from frequency. The rearrangement uses TRBV19 and TRBJ2-5. Germline V gene sequence: CDR1 LNHDA, CDR2 SQIVND (reference sequence). The CDR3 has 14 amino acids. CDR3 sequence: CASSIAQYQETQYF.

The V call is TRBV2, the J call TRBJ2-3; TCRdb outputs TRBD1, but without DNA this stays unchecked. The CDR3 is 15 residues long. Germline V lookup: CDR1 SNHLY, CDR2 FYNNEI. Here the CDR3 reads CASSTNRVSTDTQYF.

This clonotype counts as medium-sized (0.01 to 0.1%) by frequency. The CDR3 sequence: CASRLDLGNTIYF. The V and J genes are TRBV6-6 and TRBJ1-3. Looked up from germline, CDR1 is MNHNY and CDR2 is SVGAGI (reference sequence). The CDR3 extends over 13 amino acids.

This clonotype shows up as medium-sized by frequency. V usage is TRBV13 and J usage is TRBJ1-2. The CDR3 is 13 amino acids. Looked up from germline, CDR1 is PRHDT and CDR2 is FYEKMQ (reference sequence). The CDR3 protein is CASSLGQIYGYTF.

According to its frequency, this clonotype is medium-sized. V gene TRBV20-1 combines with J gene TRBJ2-7; TCRdb's D call of TRBD2 is untestable without DNA. The CDR3 totals 15 residues. Germline V gene sequence: CDR1 DFQATT, CDR2 SNEGSKA (reference sequence). The CDR3 protein is CSASGPRGLRYEQYF.

This clonotype counts as medium-sized by frequency. The J gene is TRBJ1-1, the V gene TRBV5-6; absent DNA, TCRdb's TRBD1 call cannot be checked. This CDR3 contains 15 residues. CDR1 and CDR2 (germline): SGHDT, YYEEEE. The chain's CDR3 is CASSPEAWGDTEAFF. Complete variable domain (other parts from reference TRBV5-6 and TRBJ1-1): DAGVTQSPTHLIKTRGQQVTLRCSPKSGHDTVSWYQQALGQGPQFIFQYYEEEERQRGNFPDRFSGHQFPNYSSELNVNALLLGDSALYLCASSPEAWGDTEAFFGQGTRLTVV.

This chain joins TRBV20-1 and TRBJ1-2. Germline-derived CDR1 and CDR2 are DFQATT and SNEGSKA (reference sequence). The CDR3 is 12 amino acids. The CDR3 spells CSVWWTRGGYTF.

This clonotype is deemed large by its frequency. The chain carries TRBV27 and TRBJ2-5. The CDR3 totals 13 residues. The V gene's germline CDR1 is MNHEY and CDR2 SMNVEV (reference sequence). CDR3 residues: CASSAGYQETQYF.

Frequency places this clonotype as medium-sized. The gene calls are TRBV30 and TRBJ2-7. The germline V gene encodes CDR1 GTSNPN and CDR2 SVGIG (reference sequence). There are 15 residues in the CDR3. Here the CDR3 reads CAWKASQRPSDEQYF.

This clonotype is called medium-sized (0.01 to 0.1%) based on its frequency. The J gene is TRBJ1-3, the V gene TRBV6-5. Germline V CDR1 and CDR2: MNHEY, SVGAGI. The CDR3 is 16 amino acids. CDR3 protein: CASSYSGGGKRNTIYF.

This clonotype shows up as medium-sized by frequency. The chain couples TRBV5-1 to TRBJ1-4. In germline, CDR1 is SGHRS, CDR2 YFSETQ. CDR3 length: 14 amino acids. This CDR3 is CASSLGQGGEKLFF. The entire variable domain, with the rest obtained from reference TRBV5-1 and TRBJ1-4, is as follows: KAGVTQTPRYLIKTRGQQVTLSCSPISGHRSVSWYQQTPGQGLQFLFEYFSETQRNKGNFPGRFSGRQFSNSRSEMNVSTLELGDSALYLCASSLGQGGEKLFFGSGTQLSVL.

The V and J genes are TRBV20-1 and TRBJ2-7; the D call of TRBD1 rests on TCRdb alone, since no DNA is present to check it. Germline-derived CDR1 and CDR2 are DFQATT and SNEGSKA (reference sequence). The CDR3 spans 16 residues. The CDR3 reads CSARTPHGAFSYEQYF.

The rearrangement uses TRBV5-6 and TRBJ2-7. Germline V gene data show CDR1 as SGHDT and CDR2 as YYEEEE. CDR3 length: 13 amino acids. The CDR3 loop is CASSLRYSYEQYF.

The genes are TRBV19 and TRBJ2-7; TCRdb's D call of TRBD1 is untestable without DNA. Germline CDR1 and CDR2: LNHDA and SQIVND (reference sequence). CDR3 size: 16 residues. CDR3 residues: CASSPGTGKEDYEQYF. The whole variable domain, remainder taken from reference TRBV19 and TRBJ2-7, is DGGITQSPKYLFRKEGQNVTLSCEQNLNHDAMYWYRQDPGQGLRLIYYSQIVNDFQKGDIAEGYSVSREKKESFPLTVTSAQKNPTAFYLCASSPGTGKEDYEQYFGPGTRLTVT.

This clonotype is called medium-sized based on its frequency. The chain uses TRBV6-1 and TRBJ2-7. This CDR3 is 14 amino acids long. Per the germline V gene, CDR1 is MNHNS and CDR2 is SASEGT. CDR3 sequence reads: CASSVSGSFDEQYF.

By frequency, this clonotype is medium-sized. This chain joins TRBV19 and TRBJ2-1; lacking DNA, the TRBD2 call made by TCRdb goes unchecked. Germline V gives CDR1 LNHDA, CDR2 SQIVND (reference sequence). The CDR3 extends over 17 amino acids. This chain's CDR3 is CASSIALLAGRYNEQFF.

The chain uses TRBV4-2 and TRBJ2-7; TCRdb reports TRBD2, a call that lacks DNA to check it against. Germline V gene data show CDR1 as LGHNA and CDR2 as YNFKEQ. This CDR3 is built from 15 residues. CDR3 protein: CASSLERDSSYEQYF.

This clonotype is labeled medium-sized based on frequency. The chain carries TRBV30 and TRBJ1-6; TCRdb proposes TRBD1, but this gene call is untestable without DNA. The length of the CDR3 is 14 residues. Per the germline V gene, CDR1 is GTSNPN and CDR2 is SVGIG (reference sequence). This chain's CDR3 is CAWNPGQLNSPLHF.